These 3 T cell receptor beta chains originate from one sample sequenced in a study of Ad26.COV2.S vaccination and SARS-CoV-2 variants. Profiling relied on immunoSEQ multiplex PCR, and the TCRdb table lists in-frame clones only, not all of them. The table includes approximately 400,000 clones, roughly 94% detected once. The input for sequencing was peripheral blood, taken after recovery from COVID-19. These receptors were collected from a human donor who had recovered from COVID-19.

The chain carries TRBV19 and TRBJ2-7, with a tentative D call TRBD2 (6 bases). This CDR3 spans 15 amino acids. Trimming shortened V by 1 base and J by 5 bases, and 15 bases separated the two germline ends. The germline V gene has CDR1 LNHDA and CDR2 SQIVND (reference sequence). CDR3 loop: CASSIGGGTGNEQYF. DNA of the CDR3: TGTGCCAGTAGTATAGGTGGAGGGACGGGGAACGAGCAGTACTTC.

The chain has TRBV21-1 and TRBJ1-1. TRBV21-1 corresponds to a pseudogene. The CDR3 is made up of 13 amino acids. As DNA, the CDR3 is TGTGCCAGCAGCAAGAAGGGGGGAAATGAAGCTTTCTTT. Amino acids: CASSKKGGNEAFF.

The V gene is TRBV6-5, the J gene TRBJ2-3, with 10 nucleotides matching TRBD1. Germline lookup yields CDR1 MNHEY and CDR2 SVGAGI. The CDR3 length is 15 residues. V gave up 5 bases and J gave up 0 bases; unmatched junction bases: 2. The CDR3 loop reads CASSRTGGSTDTQYF. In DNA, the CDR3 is TGTGCCAGCAGTCGGACAGGGGGTAGCACAGATACGCAGTATTTT.